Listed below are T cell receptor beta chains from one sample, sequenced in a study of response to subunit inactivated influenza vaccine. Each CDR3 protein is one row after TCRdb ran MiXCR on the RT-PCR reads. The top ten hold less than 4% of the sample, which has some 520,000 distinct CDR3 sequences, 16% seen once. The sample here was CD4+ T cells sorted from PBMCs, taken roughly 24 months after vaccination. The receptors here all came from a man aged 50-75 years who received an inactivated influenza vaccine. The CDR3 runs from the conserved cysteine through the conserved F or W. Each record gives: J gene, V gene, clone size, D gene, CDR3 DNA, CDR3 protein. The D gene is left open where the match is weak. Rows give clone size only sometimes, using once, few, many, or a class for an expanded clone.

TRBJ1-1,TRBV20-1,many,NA,TGCAGTGCGGATGGGGGGAATATTGAAGCTTTCTTT,CSADGGNIEAFF
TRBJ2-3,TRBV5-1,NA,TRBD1,TGCGCCAGCAGCGTACAGGGGAGCACAGATACGCAGTATTTT,CASSVQGSTDTQYF
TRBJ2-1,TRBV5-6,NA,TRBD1,TGTGCCAGCAGCTGGGGACAGGGAGATGCTGAGCAGTTCTTC,CASSWGQGDAEQFF
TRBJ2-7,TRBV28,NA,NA,TGTGCCAGCAGTTTATCTCAGGAGCAGTACTTC,CASSLSQEQYF
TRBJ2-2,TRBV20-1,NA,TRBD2,TGCAGTGCTAGAGAGCCAAGCGGGGGGTCGAACACCGGGGAGCTGTTTTTT,CSAREPSGGSNTGELFF
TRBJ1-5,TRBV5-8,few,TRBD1,TGTGCCAGCAGCTCCGGGACAGTCAGCAATCAGCCCCAGCATTTT,CASSSGTVSNQPQHF
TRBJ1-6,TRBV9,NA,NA,TGTGCCAGCAGCTCCCGGAGCTCCTATAATTCACCCCTCCACTTT,CASSSRSSYNSPLHF
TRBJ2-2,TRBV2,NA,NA,TGTGCCACCCGCGAAAGTGTGGGCGGGGAGCTGTTTTTT,CATRESVGGELFF
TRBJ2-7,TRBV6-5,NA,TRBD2,TGTTCCAGCAGTGGGACTAGCGGGAACAGCTACGAGCAGTATTTC,CSSSGTSGNSYEQYF
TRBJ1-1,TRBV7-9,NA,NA,TGTGCCACGAACACAGGGTTGGGCACTGAAGCTTTCTTT,CATNTGLGTEAFF
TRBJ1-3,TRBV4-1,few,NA,TGCGCCAGCAGCCAAGAAGGAAGGGTCTCTGGCACCATATATTTT,CASSQEGRVSGTIYF
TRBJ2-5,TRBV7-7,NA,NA,TGTGCCAGCAGCTTGGGCCAGACGGAGACCCAGTACTTC,CASSLGQTETQYF
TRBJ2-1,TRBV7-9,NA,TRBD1,TGTGCCAGCAGCTTTAGTTCTGGACAGGGTCGCAATGAGCAGTTCTTC,CASSFSSGQGRNEQFF
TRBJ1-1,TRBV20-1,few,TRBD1,TGCAGTGCTAGGCTGTACAGGGGATTGAACACTGAAGCTTTCTTT,CSARLYRGLNTEAFF
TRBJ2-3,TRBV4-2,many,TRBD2,TGTGCCAGCAGCCAAGAAGGCGGGAGAACAGATACGCAGTATTTT,CASSQEGGRTDTQYF
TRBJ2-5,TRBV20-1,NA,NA,TGCAGTGCGACAGTCCAAGAGACCCAGTACTTC,CSATVQETQYF
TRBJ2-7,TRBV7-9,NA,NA,TGTGCCAGCAGCACACGACCTCCAGGACTGAACTCCTACGAGCAGTACTTC,CASSTRPPGLNSYEQYF
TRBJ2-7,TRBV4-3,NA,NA,TGCGCCAGCAGCCAATCCTGGGGGGCCCGATCCTACGAGCAGTACTTC,CASSQSWGARSYEQYF
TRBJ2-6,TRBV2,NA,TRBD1,TGTGCCAGCAGCCTCGGGACAGGCCCACTTACTTTC,CASSLGTGPLTF
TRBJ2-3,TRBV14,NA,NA,TGTGCCAGCAGCCAGGCGATAGGATCAGATACGCAGTATTTT,CASSQAIGSDTQYF
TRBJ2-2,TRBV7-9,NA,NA,TGTGCCAGCAGCTTACCCGCGGCGAACACCGGGGAGCTGTTTTTT,CASSLPAANTGELFF
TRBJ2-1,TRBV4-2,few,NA,TGTGCCAGCAGCCAAGATCGGGCCTCTTACAATGAGCAGTTCTTC,CASSQDRASYNEQFF
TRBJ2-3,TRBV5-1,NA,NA,TGCGCCAGCACTCGCCGGGTTTTCGCAGATACGCAGTATTTT,CASTRRVFADTQYF
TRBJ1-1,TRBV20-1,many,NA,TGCAGTGCTAGGGGCAGGGTGAACACTGAAGCTTTCTTT,CSARGRVNTEAFF
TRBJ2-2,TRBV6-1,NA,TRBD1,TGTGCCAGCAGTAAGCCGGGACAGGGTCCCGGGGAGCTGTTTTTT,CASSKPGQGPGELFF
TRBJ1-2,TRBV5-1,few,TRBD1,TGCGCCAGCAGCTCGGGACAGGGGAATAACTATGGCTACACCTTC,CASSSGQGNNYGYTF
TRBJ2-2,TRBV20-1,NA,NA,TGCAGTGCGCGGTCGGAGACGGTATCCGGCCAGATCACCGGGGAGCTGTTTTTT,CSARSETVSGQITGELFF
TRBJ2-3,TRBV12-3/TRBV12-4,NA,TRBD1,TGTGCCAGCAGCGACAGGGGGCGCAGAGCTTTAGCAGATACGCAGTATTTT,CASSDRGRRALADTQYF
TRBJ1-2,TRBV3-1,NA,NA,TGTGCCAGCAGCCAAATACAGGCGGGTGGCTACACCTTC,CASSQIQAGGYTF
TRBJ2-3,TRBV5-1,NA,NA,TGCGCCAGCAGCATCCACACAGATACGCAGTATTTT,CASSIHTDTQYF
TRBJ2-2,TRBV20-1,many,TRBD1,TGCAGTGCTAGAAAAAATTTCCAGGGGGACACCGGGGAGCTGTTTTTT,CSARKNFQGDTGELFF
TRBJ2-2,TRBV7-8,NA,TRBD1,TGTGCCAGCAGCGCGCAGGGGGCGAACACCGGGGAGCTGTTTTTT,CASSAQGANTGELFF